These 6 T cell receptor beta chains share one sample of origin, sequenced in a study of shared clonotypes between healthy human individuals. The protocol was immunoSEQ multiplex PCR, while the TCRdb copy is restricted to in-frame clones and leaves out a portion. The sample has under 1,900,000 clones, roughly 98.5% seen once. Material for sequencing was naive CD4+ T cells sorted from blood. The subset was: CD45RA+ positively selected. Receptors were obtained from a man younger than 45 in good health.

This clone was picked up one time. V usage is TRBV11-2 and J usage is TRBJ2-7; D is ambiguous. Germline CDR1 reads SGHAT; CDR2 reads FQNNGV. Trimming removed 5 bases at V and 5 bases at J, with 13 bases between. This CDR3 is built from 13 residues. The CDR3 DNA follows: TGTGCCAGCAGCGGGTGGTATGGAGACGAGCAGTACTTC. Residues: CASSGWYGDEQYF.

The chain links TRBV5-8 to TRBJ1-2, with TRBD1 as a possible D gene (6 bases). Between the trimmed V and J ends, which lost 8 bases and 14 bases, there was a span of 13 bases. The CDR3 runs to 9 residues. CDR1 SGHTS and CDR2 YDEGEE come from the germline V gene. The CDR3 region is CASQGGSTF. CDR3 DNA sequence: TGTGCCAGTCAAGGGGGATCGACCTTC.

The V call is TRBV18, the J call TRBJ1-1, with D possibly TRBD1 on 5 matching bases. Germline V gene sequence: CDR1 KGHSH, CDR2 LQKENI. This CDR3 comprises 14 residues. Deletions cut 4 bases from V and 1 base from J, with 10 bases between. The DNA for the CDR3 is TGTGCCAGCTCACGGACACAAGAGAACACTGAAGCTTTCTTT. Its protein is CASSRTQENTEAFF.

V gene TRBV28 combines with J gene TRBJ2-5; 7 nucleotides align to TRBD1. Germline CDR1 is MDHEN and CDR2 is SYDVKM. CDR3 length: 14 residues. J was trimmed by 5 bases and V by 6 bases; bases with no gene match: 9. CDR3 nucleotides: TGTGCCAGCAGCCTACAGGGGTTGGAGGAGACCCAGTACTTC. Its translation is CASSLQGLEETQYF.

The chain couples TRBV6-5 to TRBJ1-4; TRBD1 might be the D (5 bases). The length of the CDR3 is 14 residues. V lost 7 bases and J lost 5, with 14 bases in between. The germline gives CDR1 MNHEY, CDR2 SVGAGI. The CDR3 DNA reads as TGTGCCAGCAAAAAGACAGCAGAAAATGAAAAACTGTTTTTT. Its translation is CASKKTAENEKLFF.

The chain is built from TRBV28 and TRBJ2-7, with D unresolved. Germline CDR1 MDHEN, CDR2 SYDVKM. Between the trimmed V and J ends, which lost 0 bases and 2 bases, there was a span of 20 bases. This CDR3 is built from 18 residues. CDR3 in DNA: TGTGCCAGCAGTTTATGGTATGGTAATCGGGTCGCGACCTACGAGCAGTACTTC. This sequence encodes CASSLWYGNRVATYEQYF.